The rows below give T cell receptor beta chains drawn from one sample of a study of T-cell memory formation after mild COVID-19. TCRdb used MiXCR to reprocess the 5' RACE reads, holding one entry per CDR3 protein. Of under 300,000 distinct CDR3 sequences in the sample, around 10% were seen once. The specimen was PBMCs or a T cell subset sorted from them (not recorded which). The receptors shown here come from a man in his late teens or twenties who had mild COVID-19 (a few samples of this study predate the infection). Cell type and time point are not known. Each CDR3 is given with its conserved first and last residue. Fields, in order: V gene, D gene, J gene, clone size, CDR3 protein, CDR3 DNA. D genes are given only for firm matches. Some rows mark clone size as missing; the rest say once, few, many or name a class of expanded clone.

>TRBV29-1|TRBD1|TRBJ2-7|few
CSVASVAGGREWSYEQYF
TGCAGCGTGGCCTCGGTAGCAGGGGGCAGAGAGTGGTCCTACGAGCAGTACTTC
>TRBV5-1|TRBD2|TRBJ2-1|many
CASSFQGLGSYNEQFF
TGCGCCAGCAGCTTCCAAGGACTAGGCTCCTACAATGAGCAGTTCTTC
>TRBV9|TRBD2|TRBJ2-3|NA
CASSNLAGGPADTQYF
TGTGCCAGCAGCAACCTAGCGGGGGGGCCGGCAGATACGCAGTATTTT
>TRBV27|NA|TRBJ2-4|few
CASWAPHKGKNIQYF
TGTGCCAGCTGGGCACCACACAAGGGCAAAAACATTCAGTACTTC
>TRBV7-9|NA|TRBJ1-2|NA
CASSPEGAGGYTF
TGTGCCAGCAGCCCTGAAGGGGCCGGGGGCTACACCTTC
>TRBV5-1|TRBD1|TRBJ2-3|many
CASSPGQSTDTQYF
TGCGCCAGCAGCCCGGGACAGAGCACAGATACGCAGTATTTT
>TRBV29-1|NA|TRBJ1-3|many
CSVAEAGNTIYF
TGCAGCGTTGCCGAGGCGGGAAACACCATATATTTT
>TRBV7-2|NA|TRBJ1-2|few
CASSFRQSNYGYTF
TGTGCCAGCAGTTTCAGACAGAGTAACTATGGCTACACCTTC
>TRBV7-2|TRBD1|TRBJ1-2|NA
CASSTGQGADGYTF
TGTGCCAGCAGCACGGGACAGGGGGCGGATGGCTACACCTTC
>TRBV12-3/TRBV12-4|NA|TRBJ2-7|many
CASSLPSSYEQYF
TGTGCCAGCAGTTTACCGAGCTCCTACGAGCAGTACTTC
>TRBV18|NA|TRBJ1-1|NA
CASSPGAFTEAFF
TGTGCCAGCTCACCGGGGGCCTTCACTGAAGCTTTCTTT
>TRBV7-2|NA|TRBJ2-1|NA
CASSFGGPTYNEQFF
TGTGCCAGCAGCTTTGGCGGTCCGACCTACAATGAGCAGTTCTTC
>TRBV20-1|TRBD1|TRBJ1-1|few
CSAYPRDRDSSEAFF
TGCAGTGCTTACCCTCGGGACAGGGACTCTTCTGAAGCTTTCTTT
>TRBV5-1|TRBD1|TRBJ1-2|few
CASSLNRGVDGYTF
TGCGCCAGCAGCTTAAACAGGGGAGTCGATGGCTACACCTTC
>TRBV2|NA|TRBJ2-2|NA
CASTQRRASTGELFF
TGTGCCAGCACCCAGCGGCGGGCTTCCACCGGGGAGCTGTTTTTT
>TRBV2|TRBD2|TRBJ2-1|many
CASNLAGTGNEQFF
TGTGCCAGCAATCTAGCGGGGACGGGCAATGAGCAGTTCTTC
>TRBV12-3/TRBV12-4|NA|TRBJ2-2|few
CASSWGALLFF
TGTGCCAGCAGTTGGGGGGCCCTGCTGTTTTTT
>TRBV5-5|NA|TRBJ1-2|few
CASSQKTVIYGYTF
TGTGCCAGCAGTCAGAAGACGGTAATCTATGGCTACACCTTC
>TRBV24-1|TRBD1|TRBJ2-2|few
CATSRWDRGLGELFF
TGTGCCACCAGCCGCTGGGACAGGGGGCTCGGGGAGCTGTTTTTT
>TRBV9|TRBD1|TRBJ2-2|few
CASSVTGQAVTGELFF
TGTGCCAGCAGCGTAACAGGACAGGCGGTCACCGGGGAGCTGTTTTTT
>TRBV20-1|TRBD2|TRBJ2-1|NA
CCASGRVNEQFF
TGCTGTGCTAGCGGGAGGGTCAATGAGCAGTTCTTC
>TRBV6-2/TRBV6-3|NA|TRBJ2-2|few
CASSWSATGELFF
TGTGCCAGCAGTTGGTCGGCCACCGGGGAGCTGTTTTTT